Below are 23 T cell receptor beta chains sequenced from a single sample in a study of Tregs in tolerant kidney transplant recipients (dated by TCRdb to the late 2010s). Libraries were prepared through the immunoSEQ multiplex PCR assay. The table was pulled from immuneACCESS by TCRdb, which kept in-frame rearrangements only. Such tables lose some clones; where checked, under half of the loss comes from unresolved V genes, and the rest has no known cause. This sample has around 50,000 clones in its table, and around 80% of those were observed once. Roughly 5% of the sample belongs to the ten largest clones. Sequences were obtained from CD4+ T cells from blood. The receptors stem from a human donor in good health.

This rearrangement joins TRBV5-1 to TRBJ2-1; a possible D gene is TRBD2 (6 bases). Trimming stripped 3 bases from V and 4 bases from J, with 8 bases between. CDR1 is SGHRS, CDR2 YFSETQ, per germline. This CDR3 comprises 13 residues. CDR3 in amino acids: CASSSGLYNEQFF. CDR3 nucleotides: TGCGCCAGCAGCTCGGGACTTTACAATGAGCAGTTCTTC.

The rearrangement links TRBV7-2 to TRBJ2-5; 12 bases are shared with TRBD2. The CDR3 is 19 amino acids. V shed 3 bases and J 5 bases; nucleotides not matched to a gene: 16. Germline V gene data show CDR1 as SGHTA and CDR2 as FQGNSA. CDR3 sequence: CASSFTLAGGIGTTETQYF. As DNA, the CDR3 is TGTGCCAGCAGCTTCACACTAGCGGGAGGTATTGGTACTACCGAGACCCAGTACTTC.

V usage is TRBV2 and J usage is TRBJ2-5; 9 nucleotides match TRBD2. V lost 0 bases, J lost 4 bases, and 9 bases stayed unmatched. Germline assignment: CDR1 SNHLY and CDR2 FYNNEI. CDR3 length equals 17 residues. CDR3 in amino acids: CASSEAEGSGRIETQYF. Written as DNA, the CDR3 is TGTGCCAGCAGTGAAGCGGAAGGGAGCGGGAGGATAGAGACCCAGTACTTC.

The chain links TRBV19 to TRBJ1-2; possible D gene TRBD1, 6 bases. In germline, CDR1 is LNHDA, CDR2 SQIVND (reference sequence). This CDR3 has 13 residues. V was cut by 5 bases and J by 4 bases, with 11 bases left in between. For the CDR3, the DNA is TGTGCCAGTAGTCAAACAGGGCTCTATGGCTACACCTTC. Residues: CASSQTGLYGYTF.

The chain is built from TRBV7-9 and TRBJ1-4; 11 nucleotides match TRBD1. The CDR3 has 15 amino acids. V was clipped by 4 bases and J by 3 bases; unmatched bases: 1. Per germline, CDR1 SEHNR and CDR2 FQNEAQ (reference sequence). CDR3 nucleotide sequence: TGTGCCAGCAGCTCGGGACAGGGGGCTAATGAAAAACTGTTTTTT. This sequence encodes CASSSGQGANEKLFF.

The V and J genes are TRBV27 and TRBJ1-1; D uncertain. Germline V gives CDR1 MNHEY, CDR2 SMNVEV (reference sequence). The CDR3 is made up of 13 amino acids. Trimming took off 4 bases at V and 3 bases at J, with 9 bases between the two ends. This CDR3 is CASSSSHDTEAFF. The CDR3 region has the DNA TGTGCCAGCAGTTCTAGTCATGACACTGAAGCTTTCTTT.

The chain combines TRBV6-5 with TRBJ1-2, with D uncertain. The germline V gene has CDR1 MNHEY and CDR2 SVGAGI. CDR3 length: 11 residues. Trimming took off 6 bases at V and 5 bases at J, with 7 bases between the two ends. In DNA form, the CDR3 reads TGTGCCAGCAGGTTTAATTATGGCTACACCTTC. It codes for CASRFNYGYTF.

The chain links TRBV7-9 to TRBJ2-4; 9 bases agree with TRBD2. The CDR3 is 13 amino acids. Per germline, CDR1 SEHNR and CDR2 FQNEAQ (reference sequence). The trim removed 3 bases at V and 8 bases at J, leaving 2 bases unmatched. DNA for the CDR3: TGTGCCAGCAGCTTTAGCGGGGGTGACATTCAGTACTTC. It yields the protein CASSFSGGDIQYF.

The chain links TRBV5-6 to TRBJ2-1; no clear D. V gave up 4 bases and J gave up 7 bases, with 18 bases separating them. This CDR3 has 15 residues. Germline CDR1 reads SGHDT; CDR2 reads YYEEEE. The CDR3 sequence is CASSPPVPVGNEQFF. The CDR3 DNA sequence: TGTGCCAGCAGCCCGCCCGTCCCAGTGGGGAATGAGCAGTTCTTC.

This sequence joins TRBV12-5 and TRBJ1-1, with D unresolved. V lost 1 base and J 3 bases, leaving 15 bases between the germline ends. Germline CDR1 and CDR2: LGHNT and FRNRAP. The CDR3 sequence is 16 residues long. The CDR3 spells CASGLDGADGYTEAFF. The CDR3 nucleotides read TGTGCTAGTGGTTTGGATGGAGCAGACGGGTACACTGAAGCTTTCTTT.

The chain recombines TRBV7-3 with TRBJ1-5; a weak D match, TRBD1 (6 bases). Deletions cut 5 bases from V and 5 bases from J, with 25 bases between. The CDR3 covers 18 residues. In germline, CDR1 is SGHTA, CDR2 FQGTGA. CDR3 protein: CASSRHRVGPICDQPQHF. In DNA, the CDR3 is TGTGCCAGCAGCCGACACAGGGTTGGGCCGATCTGCGATCAGCCCCAGCATTTT.

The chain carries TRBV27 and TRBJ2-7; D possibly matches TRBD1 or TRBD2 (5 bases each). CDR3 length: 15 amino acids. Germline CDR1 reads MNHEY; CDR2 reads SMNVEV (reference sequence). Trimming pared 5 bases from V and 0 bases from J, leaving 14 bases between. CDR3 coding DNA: TGTGCCAGCAGTCCCCGGGACCAGGACTCCTACGAGCAGTACTTC. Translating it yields CASSPRDQDSYEQYF.

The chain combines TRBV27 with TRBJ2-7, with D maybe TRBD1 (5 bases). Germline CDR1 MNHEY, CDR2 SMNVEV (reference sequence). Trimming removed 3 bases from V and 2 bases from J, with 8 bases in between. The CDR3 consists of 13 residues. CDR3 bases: TGTGCCAGCAGTTTTGCCAGGGCCTACGAGCAGTACTTC. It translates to CASSFARAYEQYF.

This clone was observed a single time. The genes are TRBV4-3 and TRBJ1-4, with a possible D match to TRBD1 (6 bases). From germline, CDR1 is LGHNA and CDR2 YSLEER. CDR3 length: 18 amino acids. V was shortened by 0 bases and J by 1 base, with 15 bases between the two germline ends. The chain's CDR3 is CASSQDFGPQGTNEKLFF. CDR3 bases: TGCGCCAGCAGCCAAGATTTCGGCCCACAGGGAACTAATGAAAAACTGTTTTTT.

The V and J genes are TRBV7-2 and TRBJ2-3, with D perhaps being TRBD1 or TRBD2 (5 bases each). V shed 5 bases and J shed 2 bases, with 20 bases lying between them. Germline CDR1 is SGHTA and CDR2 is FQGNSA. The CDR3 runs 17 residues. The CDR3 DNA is TGTGCCAGCAGCCCTGGGGACGCTTGGACTTCCACAGATACGCAGTATTTT. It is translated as CASSPGDAWTSTDTQYF. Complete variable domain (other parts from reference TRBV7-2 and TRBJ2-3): GAGVSQSPSNKVTEKGKDVELRCDPISGHTALYWYRQSLGQGLEFLIYFQGNSAPDKSGLPSDRFSAERTGGSVSTLTIQRTQQEDSAVYLCASSPGDAWTSTDTQYFGPGTRLTVL.

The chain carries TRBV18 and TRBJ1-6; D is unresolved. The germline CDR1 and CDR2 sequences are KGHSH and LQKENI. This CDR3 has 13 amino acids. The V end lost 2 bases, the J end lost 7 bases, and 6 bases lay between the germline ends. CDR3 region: CASSPGQNSPLHF. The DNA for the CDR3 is TGTGCCAGCTCACCAGGCCAGAATTCACCCCTCCACTTT.

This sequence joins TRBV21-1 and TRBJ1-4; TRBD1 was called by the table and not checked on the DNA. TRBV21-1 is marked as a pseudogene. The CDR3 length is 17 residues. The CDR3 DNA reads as TGTGCCAGCAGCGCTGTGGACAGGGTTTGTGGTGGTGAAAAACTGTTTTTT. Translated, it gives CASSAVDRVCGGEKLFF.

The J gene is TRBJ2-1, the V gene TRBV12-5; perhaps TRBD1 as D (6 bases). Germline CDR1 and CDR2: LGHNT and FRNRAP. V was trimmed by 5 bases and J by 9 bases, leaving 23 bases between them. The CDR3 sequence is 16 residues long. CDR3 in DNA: TGTGCTAGTGGTCCCACCCGGTTCGACAGGAGCGGTGAGCAGTTCTTC. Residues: CASGPTRFDRSGEQFF.

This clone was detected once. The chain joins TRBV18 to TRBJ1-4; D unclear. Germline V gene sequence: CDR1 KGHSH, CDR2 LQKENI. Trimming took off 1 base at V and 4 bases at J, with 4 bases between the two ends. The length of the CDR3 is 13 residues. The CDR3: CASSPLRNEKLFF. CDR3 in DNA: TGTGCCAGCTCACCACTCCGTAATGAAAAACTGTTTTTT. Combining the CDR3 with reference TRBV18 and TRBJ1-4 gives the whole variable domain NAGVMQNPRHLVRRRGQEARLRCSPMKGHSHVYWYRQLPEEGLKFMVYLQKENIIDESGMPKERFSAEFPKEGPSILRIQQVVRGDSAAYFCASSPLRNEKLFFGSGTQLSVL.

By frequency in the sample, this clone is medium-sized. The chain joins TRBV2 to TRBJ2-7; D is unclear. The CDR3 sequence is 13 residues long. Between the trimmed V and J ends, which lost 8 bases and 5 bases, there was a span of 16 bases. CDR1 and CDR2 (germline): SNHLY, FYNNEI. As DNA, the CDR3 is TGTGCCAGCTCGGCCAGGACGGAAAACGAGCAGTACTTC. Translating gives CASSARTENEQYF.

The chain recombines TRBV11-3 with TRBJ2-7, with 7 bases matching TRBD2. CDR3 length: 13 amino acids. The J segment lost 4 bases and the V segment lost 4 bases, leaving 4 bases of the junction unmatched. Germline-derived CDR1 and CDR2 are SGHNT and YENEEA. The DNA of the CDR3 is TGTGCCAGCAGCTCAATGGGGGGGTACGAGCAGTACTTC. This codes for CASSSMGGYEQYF.

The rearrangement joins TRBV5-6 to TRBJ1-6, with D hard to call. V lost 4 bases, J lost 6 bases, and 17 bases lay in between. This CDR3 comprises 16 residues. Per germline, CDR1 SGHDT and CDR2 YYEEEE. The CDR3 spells CASSLEGRIRNSPLHF. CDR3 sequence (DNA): TGTGCCAGCAGCCTGGAAGGGAGGATTCGTAATTCACCCCTCCACTTT.

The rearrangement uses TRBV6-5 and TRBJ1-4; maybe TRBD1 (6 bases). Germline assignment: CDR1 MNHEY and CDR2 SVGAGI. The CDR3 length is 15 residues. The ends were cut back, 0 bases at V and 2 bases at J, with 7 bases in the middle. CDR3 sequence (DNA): TGTGCCAGCAGTTACTCAAGGGGGACTAATGAAAAACTGTTTTTT. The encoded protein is CASSYSRGTNEKLFF.